This TCR beta chain was recovered during a study of beta chain features in type 1 diabetes (dated by TCRdb to 2017 to 2018). About the study as a whole: Patients and healthy donors did not differ in mean age, gender distribution, total cell number or subset yield. Across all samples, some 110,000,000 sorted cells were examined, and cell number per subset correlated strongly with RNA yield. In the study, recently diagnosed type 1 diabetes patients and matched healthy donors were compared on the TCRB repertoires of their sorted circulating CD4+ T cell subsets. Whereas all 28 donors provided naive and central memory subsets, regulatory and stem cell-like memory subsets were isolated from just 8 patients and about 8 healthy donors.

Reading from cysteine to phenylalanine, the CDR3 counts 20 amino acids. The entry retains the CDR3 DNA only, 60 bases that are in frame from base 1. After removal of 1 base from V and 0 bases from J, the junction retains 11 bases not matched to a gene. CDR1 and CDR2 are drawn from the germline V gene: SGHDN, FVKESK. The High Capacity cDNA Reverse Transcription Kit was used to reverse transcribe all of the isolated RNA, meaning that expressed TCRB transcripts were what got sequenced. Deep immunoSEQ sequencing was performed on naive, central memory and regulatory T cell samples, with an average of roughly 3.3 million total reads per sample. Sorted cells were lysed in RLT buffer, and RNA was extracted using DNase-treated RNeasy Micro or Mini kits according to cell number. To prevent cross-contamination, each cell subset was processed individually, whereas patient and healthy donor samples were processed jointly. Using the immunoSEQ multiplex PCR, TCRB sequences were amplified from cDNA into 87-bp fragments spanning the CDR3 region. The amplicons were sequenced using the Illumina HiSeq platform. As for how the authors treated the data: Synthetic template baselines were used to correct PCR bias computationally, reads within Hamming distance 2 were collapsed, and singletons that could not be merged were discarded. Reads were aligned against IMGT so that V, D and J genes, CDR3 length and insertions or deletions at six rearrangement sites could be assigned. Within each subset, clonotype counts were normalized to sorted cell number, and only after that were true diversity and Gini coefficients computed with the tcR R package. The overlap coefficient, calculated on TCRB nucleotide sequences, was used to quantify repertoire sharing. As a proxy for the pre-selection repertoire, out-of-frame TCRB sequences from naive cells were analyzed. In its TCRdb copy, this immuneACCESS table keeps in-frame sequences only and misses some clones. Where compared with another copy, unresolved V genes explain less than half of these, and the others have no known cause. Clone size and the V and J calls come from that table; the DNA yielded D and trimming. The sample table shows around 280,000 clones, and around 16% are seen once. The ten most abundant clones make up 0.015% to 0.017% of the sample.

Points the paper makes about the study in general: In all four CD4+ subsets, TCRB CDR3 length was moderately but significantly shorter in type 1 diabetes patients. Naive, central memory and regulatory TCRB repertoires appeared more similar among patients than among healthy donors. Only small numbers of individuals were included in the HLA sub-analyses, which left unresolved whether HLA type had any influence on TCRB rearrangement. Shorter templates might have been favored by PCR, but patient and control samples were amplified and corrected together, so both groups would have been affected equally by any skew. Because cDNA was sequenced instead of genomic DNA, highly expressing activated cells could be over-represented, though the groups showed no difference in activation or CD3 levels. Patients with type 1 diabetes made fewer insertions and deleted more nucleotides at VDJ recombination sites, implying thymic rearrangement abnormalities.

Concerning this clone itself: It lacks a known antigen. Per-nucleotide qualities are absent, and no much larger clonotype sits a single base away.

Each donor gave one peripheral blood draw, averaging roughly 100 mL, which was collected into heparinised tubes. A BD FACSAria II was used to sort naive, central memory, regulatory and stem cell-like memory CD4+ T cells with a panel that included CD45RO, CCR7, CD25, CD127, CD95 and CD27. Purity was above 95% for every sorted population. PBMCs were isolated right away by Lymphoprep density gradient centrifugation and were stained directly, without culture. So that batch effects would be minimized, each experiment stained and sorted samples in pairs, pairing one healthy donor with one patient. The material sequenced was naive CD4+ T cells from blood. The sample's cell subset or site label is to be understood as: true naive CD4+ T cells. The sequence links TRBV14 to TRBJ2-1, with 11 central nucleotides matching TRBD2. This clonotype originated in a man aged 18-30 years with type 1 diabetes. The CDR3 reads as follows: CASSQVSGRAFSLSYNEQFF. The nucleotide sequence is TGTGCCAGCAGCCAAGTTAGCGGGAGGGCATTTTCCCTCTCCTACAATGAGCAGTTCTTC.